This TCR beta chain was identified in a study of blood T cells in healthy people across ages. Study-wide findings and caveats: There was no known CMV status for donors, so expanded clonotype changes were possibly confounded. Naive T cell percentage strongly correlated with TCR beta diversity.

The CDR3 loop spans 14 amino acids. Looked up from germline, CDR1 is SGHRS and CDR2 is YFSETQ. V was pared by 3 bases and J by 2 bases, with 9 bases between. Donors each provided around 9 milliliters of peripheral blood. Samples each had at least 5.5 micrograms of total RNA extracted. This clonotype was observed a handful of times. What it binds is not known. Primers used in a second PCR of roughly 6 to 11 cycles were a sample-barcoded 5' primer and a J-beta primer mix. One entry per CDR3 protein results from TCRdb running MiXCR on the 5' RACE reads. This table holds around 2 million distinct CDR3 sequences, about two fifths found once.

The sample was blood. The chain couples TRBV5-1 to TRBJ2-1; D is unresolved. This TCR was recovered from a human donor in good health. CDR3 nucleotides: TGCGCCAGCAGCTCTGGCTACCCCTACAATGAGCAGTTCTTC. Protein: CASSSGYPYNEQFF.